This paragraph reports one T cell receptor beta chain. Its antigen target is currently unknown. Each CD8+ T cell subset was flow-sorted in triplicate, with some 300,000 cells per subset placed directly into RLT lysis buffer. Naive CD8+ T cells were defined stringently as CD45RO-CCR7+CD27+CD95- to exclude memory contaminants. Peripheral blood mononuclear cells were isolated from buffy coats using standard density gradient centrifugation. Naive CXCR3-negative and CXCR3-positive CD8+ T cells were flow-sorted on a FACSAria III. An RNeasy Mini Kit was used to extract total RNA from the sorted cells. The CDR3 has 15 amino acids, counting the end cysteine and phenylalanine. No coding sequence is recorded. The germline V gene sets CDR1 to MDHEN and CDR2 to SYDVKM. This entry is derived from a study of CXCR3-negative and CXCR3-positive naive CD8 T cells (dated by TCRdb to about 2019). As for the study more broadly: In total, about 140 million TRB reads were obtained, or roughly 1.5 +/- 0.3 million reads per library. Data from roughly eleven donors, pooled across two independent experiments, went into the diversity and physicochemical repertoire analyses. The TRBV-TRBJ cluster analysis covered naive subsets from 5 or 6 donors and memory cells from 3 donors.

General conclusions and limits of the study: Within the same donor, TRBV-TRBJ usage looked similar between naive CXCR3-negative and CXCR3-positive cells, but memory cells had distinct patterns. Because CXCR3 expression was partially decreased after cryopreservation, freshly isolated PBMCs were used for most assays. Because surface CD5, which has been linked to self-reactivity in mice, was comparable between naive subsets, TCR interaction strength was also inferred from TRB CDR3 physicochemical properties. TRB CDR3s from CXCR3-positive naive cells showed higher hydrophobicity (lower Kidera factor 4), lower energy, and higher strength and volume indices than CXCR3-negative naive cells. Repertoire diversity was comparably high in both naive subsets but much lower in memory CD8+ T cells.

TCRdb names NextSeq 550 as the instrument used. The Human TCR Profiling Kit (MiLaboratory) was used to prepare UMI-labeled 5' RACE TRB cDNA libraries. The full amount of extracted RNA was used for cDNA synthesis, and the full amount of resulting cDNA was used for PCR amplification. The libraries were made side by side, with each library going through the same number of PCR cycles. Per the original workflow: With a requirement of at least two reads per UMI, MIGEC and MiXCR extracted about 52,000 +/- 9,100 unique UMI-labeled TRB cDNA molecules per library. On average, roughly 40,000 +/- 10,000 functional in-frame TRB CDR3 nucleotide clonotypes lacking stop codons were found per library. Diversity metrics, including normalized Shannon-Wiener and Chao1, were computed in VDJtools after downsampling to 5000 UMI-labeled TRB molecules per sample. VDJtools computed clonotype-size-weighted physicochemical properties of the central five CDR3 residues: interaction energy, strength, volume and Kidera factor 4. After reprocessing by TCRdb, each CDR3 protein sequence is one entry, and no DNA is given. The V and J calls here are based on TCRdb, not the publication. The sample's clone listing holds around 60,000 distinct CDR3 sequences. The ten largest account for about 0.43% of the sample.

The TCR comes from a human donor in good health. Some clones in this sample may be carry-over from other donors' samples. Sequenced material: naive CXCR3- CD8+ T cells from blood. According to the study, the label for this sample's cell subset or site signals: CD45RO-CCR7+CD27+CD95- naive CD8+ T cells lacking CXCR3 (TNR3-). The V gene is TRBV28 and the J gene is TRBJ2-7. The CDR3 protein: CASTSAIDLSDEQYF.